The 9 T cell receptor beta chains below were found in one sample sequenced in a study of OX40 agonist ivuxolimab in advanced cancers. Here immunoSEQ multiplex PCR was the method, and the copy in TCRdb shows in-frame clones only, minus some. The table has tens of thousands of clones, 75% to 90% seen once; the top ten hold 13% to 15%. The sample consisted of CD4+ or CD8+ T cells sorted from blood, taken in a trial of the OX40 agonist ivuxolimab. These receptors were taken from an adult with an advanced solid tumor such as melanoma, head and neck, liver or kidney cancer.

The chain employs TRBV6-1 and TRBJ1-1, with 7 positions matching TRBD1. Trimming took 4 bases from V and 1 from J; bases not matched to a gene: 18. This CDR3 contains 19 residues. Germline CDR1 reads MNHNS; CDR2 reads SASEGT. The CDR3 sequence: CASSAQTKTGLAGNTEAFF. The CDR3 DNA sequence: TGTGCCAGCAGTGCCCAGACCAAGACAGGGCTGGCGGGGAACACTGAAGCTTTCTTT.

This chain connects TRBV15 to TRBJ2-1; the D is unclear. Trimming stripped 1 base from V and 10 bases from J, with 8 bases between. The V gene's germline CDR1 is LNHNV and CDR2 YYDKDF (reference sequence). This CDR3 region has 12 residues. CDR3 sequence (DNA): TGTGCCACCAGCAGAGGAGGTGGAGAGCAGTTCTTC. Protein sequence: CATSRGGGEQFF.

This clone has just one count. The V and J genes are TRBV5-1 and TRBJ2-1; D not certain. V shed 0 bases and J shed 6 bases, with 10 bases lying between them. Per germline, CDR1 SGHRS and CDR2 YFSETQ. The CDR3 runs 14 residues. CDR3 sequence (DNA): TGCGCCAGCAGCTTGGGCTCTGCTAGCAATGAGCAGTTCTTC. Translated: CASSLGSASNEQFF. Variable domain in full (rest from reference TRBV5-1 and TRBJ2-1): KAGVTQTPRYLIKTRGQQVTLSCSPISGHRSVSWYQQTPGQGLQFLFEYFSETQRNKGNFPGRFSGRQFSNSRSEMNVSTLELGDSALYLCASSLGSASNEQFFGPGTRLTVL.

CDR3 in amino acids: CASSIRGLRETQYF. The CDR3 DNA follows: TGTGCCAGTAGTATTAGGGGGCTGCGGGAGACCCAGTACTTC. This chain joins TRBV19 and TRBJ2-5; the match to TRBD1 covers 7 bases. The CDR3 runs 14 residues. Germline V gene sequence: CDR1 LNHDA, CDR2 SQIVND (reference sequence). J was trimmed by 5 bases and V by 3 bases; bases with no gene match: 6.

The rearrangement uses TRBV6-5 and TRBJ1-3; D not resolved. The CDR3 length is 15 residues. Looked up from germline, CDR1 is MNHEY and CDR2 is SVGAGI. Trimming took 0 bases from V and 0 from J, leaving 6 bases between them. CDR3 coding DNA: TGTGCCAGCAGTTACTCAGTGAGCTCTGGAAACACCATATATTTT. Its translation: CASSYSVSSGNTIYF.

This CDR3 reads CASTSKWSGGYTF. CDR3 in DNA: TGTGCCAGCACCTCCAAATGGTCTGGTGGCTACACCTTC. The V call is TRBV7-9, the J call TRBJ1-2; D gene uncertain. Trimming cost V 7 bases and J 7 bases, with 16 bases left between them. CDR3 length: 13 residues. Germline assignment: CDR1 SEHNR and CDR2 FQNEAQ (reference sequence).

The chain couples TRBV4-2 to TRBJ1-5; D ambiguous. The CDR3 loop spans 15 amino acids. The germline V gene encodes CDR1 LGHNA and CDR2 YNFKEQ. V lost 2 bases and J lost 0, with 8 bases in between. DNA for the CDR3: TGTGCCAGCAGCCAATCAGAACTTAGCAATCAGCCCCAGCATTTT. Translated, it gives CASSQSELSNQPQHF.

This chain joins TRBV4-2 and TRBJ1-3, with no clear D. CDR3 length: 17 amino acids. V lost 1 base to trimming and J lost 0 bases, with 13 bases between them. CDR1 LGHNA and CDR2 YNFKEQ come from the germline V gene. The CDR3 DNA reads TGTGCCAGCAGCCAAGGATGGCCCCAGGTCTCTGGAAACACCATATATTTT. Translating gives CASSQGWPQVSGNTIYF.

CDR3 DNA: TGTGCCAGCAGTGAATTCAGGACCTCGGGACGTGGTCAGCCCCAGCATTTT. Its protein product is CASSEFRTSGRGQPQHF. The chain combines TRBV6-1 with TRBJ1-5, with D possibly TRBD1 on 5 matching bases. V lost 2 bases, J lost 6 bases, and 20 bases lay in between. The CDR3 covers 17 residues. Per the germline V gene, CDR1 is MNHNS and CDR2 is SASEGT.